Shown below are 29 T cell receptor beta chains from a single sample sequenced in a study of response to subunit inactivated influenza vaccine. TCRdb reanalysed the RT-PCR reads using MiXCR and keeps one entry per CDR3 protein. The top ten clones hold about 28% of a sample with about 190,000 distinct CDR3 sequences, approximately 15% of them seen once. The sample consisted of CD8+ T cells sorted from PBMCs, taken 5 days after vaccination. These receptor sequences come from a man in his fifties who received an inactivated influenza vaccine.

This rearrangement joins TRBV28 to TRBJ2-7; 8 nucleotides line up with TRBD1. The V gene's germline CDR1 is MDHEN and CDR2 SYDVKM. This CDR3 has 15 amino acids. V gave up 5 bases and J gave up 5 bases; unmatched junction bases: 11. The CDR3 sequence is CASSPPGQGSNEQYF. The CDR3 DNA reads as TGTGCCAGCAGTCCCCCAGGACAGGGATCCAACGAGCAGTACTTC.

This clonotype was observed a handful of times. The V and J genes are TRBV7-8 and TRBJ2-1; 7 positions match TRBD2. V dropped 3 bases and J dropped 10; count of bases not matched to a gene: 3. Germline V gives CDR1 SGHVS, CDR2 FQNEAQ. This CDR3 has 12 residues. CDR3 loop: CASSLGGMEQFF. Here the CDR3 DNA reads TGTGCCAGCAGCTTGGGAGGGATGGAGCAGTTCTTC.

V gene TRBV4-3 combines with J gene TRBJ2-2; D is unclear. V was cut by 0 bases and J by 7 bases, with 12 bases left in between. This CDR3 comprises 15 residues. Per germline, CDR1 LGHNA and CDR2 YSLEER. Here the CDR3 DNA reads TGCGCCAGCAGCCAAGATTCCGGGCTCGTCGGGGAGCTGTTTTTT. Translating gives CASSQDSGLVGELFF.

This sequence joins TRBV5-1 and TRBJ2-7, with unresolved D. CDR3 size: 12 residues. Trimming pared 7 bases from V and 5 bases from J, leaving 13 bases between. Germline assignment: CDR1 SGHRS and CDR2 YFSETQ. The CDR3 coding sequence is TGCGCCAGCGGGTGGGATTACAACGAGCAGTACTTC. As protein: CASGWDYNEQYF.

CDR3 DNA: TGTGCCAGCAGTCCAATATCTAGCGGGGGGGCCTCCTACGAGCAGTACTTC. It is translated as CASSPISSGGASYEQYF. J is TRBJ2-7 and V is TRBV27; 12 nucleotides align to TRBD2. The CDR3 runs to 17 residues. The V segment lost 5 bases and the J segment 0 bases; nucleotides outside the gene matches: 8. Germline V gives CDR1 MNHEY, CDR2 SMNVEV (reference sequence).

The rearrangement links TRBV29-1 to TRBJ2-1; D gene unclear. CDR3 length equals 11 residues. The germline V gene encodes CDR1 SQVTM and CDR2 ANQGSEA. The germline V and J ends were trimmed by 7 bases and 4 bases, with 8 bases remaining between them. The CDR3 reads CSADPYNEQFF. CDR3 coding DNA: TGCAGCGCCGACCCATACAATGAGCAGTTCTTC.

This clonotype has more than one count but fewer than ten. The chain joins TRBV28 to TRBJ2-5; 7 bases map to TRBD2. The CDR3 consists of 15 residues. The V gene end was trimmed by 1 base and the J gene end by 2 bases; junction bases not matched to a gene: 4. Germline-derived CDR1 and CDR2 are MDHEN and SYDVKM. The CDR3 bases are TGTGCCAGCAGTTTATATGGGACTACGCAAGAGACCCAGTACTTC. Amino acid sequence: CASSLYGTTQETQYF.

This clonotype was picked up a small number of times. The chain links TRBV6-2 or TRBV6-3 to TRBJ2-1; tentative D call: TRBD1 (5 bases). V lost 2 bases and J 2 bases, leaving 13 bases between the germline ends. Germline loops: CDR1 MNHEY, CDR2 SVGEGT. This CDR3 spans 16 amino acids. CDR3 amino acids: CASSYTGGGTYNEQFF. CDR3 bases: TGTGCCAGCAGTTACACAGGCGGTGGGACCTACAATGAGCAGTTCTTC.

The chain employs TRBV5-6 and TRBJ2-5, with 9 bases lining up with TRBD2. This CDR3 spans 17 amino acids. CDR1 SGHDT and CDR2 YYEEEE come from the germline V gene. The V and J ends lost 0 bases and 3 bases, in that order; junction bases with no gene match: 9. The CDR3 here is CASSLEGAGGPEETQYF. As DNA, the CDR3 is TGTGCCAGCAGCTTGGAAGGGGCGGGGGGGCCTGAAGAGACCCAGTACTTC.

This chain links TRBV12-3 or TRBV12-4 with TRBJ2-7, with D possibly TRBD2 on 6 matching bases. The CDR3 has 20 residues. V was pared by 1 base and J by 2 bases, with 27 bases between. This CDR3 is CASSLGAKSNRLVQTYEQYF. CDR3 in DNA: TGTGCCAGCAGTTTAGGGGCAAAATCCAATCGACTAGTTCAAACCTACGAGCAGTACTTC.

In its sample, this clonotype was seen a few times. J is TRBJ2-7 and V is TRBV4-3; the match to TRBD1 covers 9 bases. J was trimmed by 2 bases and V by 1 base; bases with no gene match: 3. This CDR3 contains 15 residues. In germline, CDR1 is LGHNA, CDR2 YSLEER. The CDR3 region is CASSQAGTGTYEQYF. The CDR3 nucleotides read TGCGCCAGCAGCCAAGCCGGGACAGGGACCTACGAGCAGTACTTC.

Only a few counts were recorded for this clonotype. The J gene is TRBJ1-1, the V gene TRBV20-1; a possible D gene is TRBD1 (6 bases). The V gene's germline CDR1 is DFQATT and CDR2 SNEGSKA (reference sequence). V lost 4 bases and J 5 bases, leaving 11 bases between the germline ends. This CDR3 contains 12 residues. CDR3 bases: TGCAGTGCTAACAGGGTGGGGACTGAAGCTTTCTTT. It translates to CSANRVGTEAFF.

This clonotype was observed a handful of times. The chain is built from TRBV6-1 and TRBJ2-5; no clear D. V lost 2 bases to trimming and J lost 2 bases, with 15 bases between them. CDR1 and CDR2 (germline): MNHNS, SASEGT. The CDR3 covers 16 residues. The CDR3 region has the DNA TGTGCCAGCAGTGAATTAACCGCCGACCCACAAGAGACCCAGTACTTC. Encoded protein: CASSELTADPQETQYF.

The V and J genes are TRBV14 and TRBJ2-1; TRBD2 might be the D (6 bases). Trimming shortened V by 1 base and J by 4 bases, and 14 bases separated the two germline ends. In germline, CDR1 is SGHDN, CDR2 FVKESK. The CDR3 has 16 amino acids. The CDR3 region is CASSQVGGDPYNEQFF. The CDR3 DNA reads TGTGCCAGCAGCCAAGTAGGCGGGGACCCGTACAATGAGCAGTTCTTC.

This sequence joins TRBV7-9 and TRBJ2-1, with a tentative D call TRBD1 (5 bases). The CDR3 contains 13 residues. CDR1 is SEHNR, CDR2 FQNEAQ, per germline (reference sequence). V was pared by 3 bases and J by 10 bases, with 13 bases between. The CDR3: CASSLVQGSEQFF. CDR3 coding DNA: TGTGCCAGCAGCTTGGTCCAGGGTAGCGAGCAGTTCTTC.

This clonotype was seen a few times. The CDR3: CASSQSYRGMYEQYF. CDR3 in DNA: TGTGCCAGCAGCCAATCGTATAGGGGGATGTACGAGCAGTACTTC. The chain combines TRBV3-1 with TRBJ2-7; a weak D match, TRBD1 (6 bases). The CDR3 sequence is 15 residues long. V was cut by 2 bases and J by 4 bases, with 15 bases left in between. Germline-derived CDR1 and CDR2 are LGHDT and YNNKEL (reference sequence).

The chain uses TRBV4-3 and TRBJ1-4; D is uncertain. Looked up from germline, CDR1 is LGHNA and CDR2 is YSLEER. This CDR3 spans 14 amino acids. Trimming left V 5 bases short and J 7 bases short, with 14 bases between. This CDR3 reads CASSAREFGEKLFF. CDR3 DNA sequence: TGCGCCAGCAGCGCTAGGGAGTTCGGTGAAAAACTGTTTTTT.

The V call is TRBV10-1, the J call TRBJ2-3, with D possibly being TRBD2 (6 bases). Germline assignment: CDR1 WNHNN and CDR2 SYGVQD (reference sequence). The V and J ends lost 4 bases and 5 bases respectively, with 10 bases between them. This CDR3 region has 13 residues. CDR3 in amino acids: CASSGGDGDTQYF. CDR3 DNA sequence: TGCGCCAGCAGTGGCGGGGATGGAGATACGCAGTATTTT.

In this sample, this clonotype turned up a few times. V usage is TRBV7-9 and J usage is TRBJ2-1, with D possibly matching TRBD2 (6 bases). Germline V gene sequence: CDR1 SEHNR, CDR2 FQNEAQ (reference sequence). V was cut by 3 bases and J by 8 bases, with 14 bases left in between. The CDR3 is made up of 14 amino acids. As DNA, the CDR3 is TGTGCCAGCAGCTTGTTCGGGGGTTTCGATGAGCAGTTCTTC. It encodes CASSLFGGFDEQFF.

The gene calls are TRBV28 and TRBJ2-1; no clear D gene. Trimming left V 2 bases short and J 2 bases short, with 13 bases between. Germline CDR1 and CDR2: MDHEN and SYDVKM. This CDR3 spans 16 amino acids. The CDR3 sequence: CASSLRLRVPYNEQFF. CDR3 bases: TGTGCCAGCAGTTTACGGCTTAGGGTACCCTACAATGAGCAGTTCTTC.

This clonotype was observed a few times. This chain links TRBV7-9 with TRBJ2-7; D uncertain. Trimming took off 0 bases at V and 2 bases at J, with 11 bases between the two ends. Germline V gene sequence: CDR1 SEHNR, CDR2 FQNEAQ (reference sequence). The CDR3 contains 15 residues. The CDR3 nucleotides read TGTGCCAGCAGCTTAGCATCCAAGGGTCCCTACGAGCAGTACTTC. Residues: CASSLASKGPYEQYF.

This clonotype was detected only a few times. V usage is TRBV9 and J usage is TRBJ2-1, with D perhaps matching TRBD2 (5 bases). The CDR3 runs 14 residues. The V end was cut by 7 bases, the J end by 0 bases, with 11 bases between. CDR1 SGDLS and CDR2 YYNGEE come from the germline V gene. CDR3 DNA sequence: TGTGCCAGCGGAGCGGCTTACTCCTACAATGAGCAGTTCTTC. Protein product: CASGAAYSYNEQFF.

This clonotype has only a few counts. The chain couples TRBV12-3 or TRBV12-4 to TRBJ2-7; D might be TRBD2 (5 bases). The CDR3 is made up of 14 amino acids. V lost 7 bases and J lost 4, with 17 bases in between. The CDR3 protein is CASNRGGPPYEQYF. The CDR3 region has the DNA TGTGCCAGCAACCGCGGCGGGCCACCGTACGAGCAGTACTTC.

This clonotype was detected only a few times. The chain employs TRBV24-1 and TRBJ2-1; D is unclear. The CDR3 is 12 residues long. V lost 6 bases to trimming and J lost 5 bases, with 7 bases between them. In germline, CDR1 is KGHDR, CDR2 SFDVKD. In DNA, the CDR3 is TGTGCCACCAGTTACAGAAACAATGAGCAGTTCTTC. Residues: CATSYRNNEQFF.

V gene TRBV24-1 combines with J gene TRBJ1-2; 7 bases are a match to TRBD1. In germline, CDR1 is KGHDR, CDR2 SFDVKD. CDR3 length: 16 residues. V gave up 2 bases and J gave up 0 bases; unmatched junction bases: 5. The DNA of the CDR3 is TGTGCCACCAGTGATTCCGGGACAGTAGCTAACTATGGCTACACCTTC. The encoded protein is CATSDSGTVANYGYTF.

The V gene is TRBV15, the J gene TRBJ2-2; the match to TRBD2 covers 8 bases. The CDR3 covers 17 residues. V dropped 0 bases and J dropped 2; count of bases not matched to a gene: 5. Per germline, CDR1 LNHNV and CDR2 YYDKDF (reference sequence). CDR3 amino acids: CATSRDRLAINTGELFF. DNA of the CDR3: TGTGCCACCAGCAGAGACCGACTAGCGATTAACACCGGGGAGCTGTTTTTT.

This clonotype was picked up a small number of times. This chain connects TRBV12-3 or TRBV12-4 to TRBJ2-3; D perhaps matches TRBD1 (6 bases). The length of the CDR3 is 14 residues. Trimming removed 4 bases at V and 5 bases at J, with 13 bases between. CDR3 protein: CASSSVLDRDTQYF. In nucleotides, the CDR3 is TGTGCCAGCAGTTCCGTACTGGACAGAGATACGCAGTATTTT.

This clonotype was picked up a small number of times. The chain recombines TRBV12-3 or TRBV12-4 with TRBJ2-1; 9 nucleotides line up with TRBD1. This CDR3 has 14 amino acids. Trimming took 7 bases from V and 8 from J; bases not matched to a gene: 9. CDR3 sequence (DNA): TGTGCCAGCAATCACAGGGGGCCATGGGATGAGCAGTTCTTC. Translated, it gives CASNHRGPWDEQFF.

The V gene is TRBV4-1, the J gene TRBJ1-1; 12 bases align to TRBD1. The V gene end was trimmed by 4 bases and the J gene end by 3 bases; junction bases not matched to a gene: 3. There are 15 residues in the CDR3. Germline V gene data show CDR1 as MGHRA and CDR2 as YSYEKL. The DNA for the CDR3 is TGCGCCAGCAGCCCGGGACAGGGGGCCGACACTGAAGCTTTCTTT. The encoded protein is CASSPGQGADTEAFF.